The clone carrying this TCR beta chain was detected ten times or more. Relative to the germline gene, one junction end is altered; a read error may explain this. From the multiplex PCR reads, TCRdb called clonotypes with MiXCR, one entry per CDR3 protein. The sample has over 200,000 distinct CDR3 sequences, about 30% seen once; the top ten hold around 1.5%. Breast cancer patients provided tissue from their axillary draining lymph nodes. The data were obtained in a study of breast tumors, draining lymph nodes, adjacent tissues. The CDR3 contains 14 residues. The germline V gene encodes CDR1 SGHRS and CDR2 YFSETQ.

The source of this sequence is a female donor with breast cancer. Some clones in this sample may be carry-over from other donors' samples. The sample taken for sequencing was axillary lymph node tissue. The gene calls are TRBV5-1 and TRBJ2-7; 7 bases map to TRBD2. The DNA for the CDR3 is TGCGCCAGCAGCTTGTCTGATGGGAGGGAGCGCCCTATCTTC. Translating it yields CASSLSDGRERPIF.